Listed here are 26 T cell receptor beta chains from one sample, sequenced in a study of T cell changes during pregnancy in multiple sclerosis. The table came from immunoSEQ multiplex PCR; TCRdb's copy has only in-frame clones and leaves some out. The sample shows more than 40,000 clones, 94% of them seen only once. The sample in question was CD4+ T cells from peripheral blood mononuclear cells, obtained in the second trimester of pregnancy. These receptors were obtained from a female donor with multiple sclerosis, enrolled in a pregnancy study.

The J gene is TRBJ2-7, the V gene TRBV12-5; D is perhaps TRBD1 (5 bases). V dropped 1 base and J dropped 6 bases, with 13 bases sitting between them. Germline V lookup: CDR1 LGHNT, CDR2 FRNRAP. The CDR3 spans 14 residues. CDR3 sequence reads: CASGLGQSPIEQYF. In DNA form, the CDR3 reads TGTGCTAGTGGTTTGGGACAGTCTCCTATCGAGCAGTACTTC.

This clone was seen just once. The CDR3 reads CASRSGWNSPLHF. CDR3 coding DNA: TGTGCCAGCAGATCGGGGTGGAATTCACCCCTCCACTTT. The chain recombines TRBV6-5 with TRBJ1-6; no firm D call. This CDR3 spans 13 amino acids. CDR1 is MNHEY and CDR2 is SVGAGI in the germline V gene. V lost 6 bases and J lost 7, with 10 bases in between.

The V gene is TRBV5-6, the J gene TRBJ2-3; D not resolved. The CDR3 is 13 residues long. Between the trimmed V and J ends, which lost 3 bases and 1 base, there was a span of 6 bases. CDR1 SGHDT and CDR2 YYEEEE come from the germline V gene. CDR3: CASSSRGTDTQYF. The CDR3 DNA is TGTGCCAGCAGCTCCCGGGGCACAGATACGCAGTATTTT.

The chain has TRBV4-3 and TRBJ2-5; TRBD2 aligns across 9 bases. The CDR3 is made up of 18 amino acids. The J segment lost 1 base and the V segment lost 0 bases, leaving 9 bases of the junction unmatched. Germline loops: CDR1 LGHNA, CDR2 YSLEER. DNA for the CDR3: TGCGCCAGCAGCCAAGATCTGTATAGGGGACTAGCCCAAGAGACCCAGTACTTC. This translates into CASSQDLYRGLAQETQYF.

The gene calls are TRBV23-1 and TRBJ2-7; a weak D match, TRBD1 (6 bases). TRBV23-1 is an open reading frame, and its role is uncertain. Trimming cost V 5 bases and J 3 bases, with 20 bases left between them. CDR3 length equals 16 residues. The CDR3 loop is CASSWRRYREDYEQYF. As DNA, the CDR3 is TGCGCCAGCAGTTGGAGACGATACAGGGAAGACTACGAGCAGTACTTC.

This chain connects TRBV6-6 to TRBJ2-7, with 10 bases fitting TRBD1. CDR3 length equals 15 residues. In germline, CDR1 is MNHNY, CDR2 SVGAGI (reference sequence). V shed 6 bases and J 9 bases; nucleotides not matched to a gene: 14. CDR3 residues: CASSHRDRGGLLQYF. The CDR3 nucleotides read TGTGCCAGCAGCCACCGGGACAGGGGTGGGCTGTTGCAGTACTTC.

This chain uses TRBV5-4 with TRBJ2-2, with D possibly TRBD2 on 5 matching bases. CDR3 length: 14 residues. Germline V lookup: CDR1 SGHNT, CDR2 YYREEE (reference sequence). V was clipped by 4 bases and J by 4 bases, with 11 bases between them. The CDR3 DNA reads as TGTGCCAGCAGCCCCGGGGTCCCCACCGGGGAGCTGTTTTTT. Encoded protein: CASSPGVPTGELFF.

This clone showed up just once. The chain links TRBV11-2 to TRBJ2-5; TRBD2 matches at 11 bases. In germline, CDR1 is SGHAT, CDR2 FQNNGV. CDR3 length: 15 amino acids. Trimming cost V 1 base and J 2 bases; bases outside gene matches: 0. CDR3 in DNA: TGTGCCAGCAGCTTAGTAGCGGGGGGGCAAGAGACCCAGTACTTC. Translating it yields CASSLVAGGQETQYF.

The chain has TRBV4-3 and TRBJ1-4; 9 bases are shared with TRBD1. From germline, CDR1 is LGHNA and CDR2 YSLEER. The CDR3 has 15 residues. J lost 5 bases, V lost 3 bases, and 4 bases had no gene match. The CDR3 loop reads CASSQTGGENEKLFF. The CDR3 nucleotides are TGCGCCAGCAGCCAGACAGGGGGGGAGAATGAAAAACTGTTTTTT.

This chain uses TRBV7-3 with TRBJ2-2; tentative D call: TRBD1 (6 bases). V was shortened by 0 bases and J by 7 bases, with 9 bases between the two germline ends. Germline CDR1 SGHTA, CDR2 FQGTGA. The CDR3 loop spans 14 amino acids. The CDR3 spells CASSLTGGGGELFF. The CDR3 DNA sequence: TGTGCCAGCAGCTTAACAGGGGGTGGCGGGGAGCTGTTTTTT.

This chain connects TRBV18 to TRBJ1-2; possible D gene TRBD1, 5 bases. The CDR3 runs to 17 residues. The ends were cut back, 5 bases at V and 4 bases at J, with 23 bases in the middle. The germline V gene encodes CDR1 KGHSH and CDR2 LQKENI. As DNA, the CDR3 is TGTGCCAGCTCAAAAGAGGTCGGGGGATCAGAGCCCTATGGCTACACCTTC. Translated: CASSKEVGGSEPYGYTF.

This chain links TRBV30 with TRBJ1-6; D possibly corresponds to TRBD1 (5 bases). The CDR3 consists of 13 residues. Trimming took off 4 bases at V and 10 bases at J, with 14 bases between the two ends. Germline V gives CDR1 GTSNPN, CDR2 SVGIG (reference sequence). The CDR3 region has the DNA TGTGCCTGGACTTCAGGGTTTGGATCACCCCTCCACTTT. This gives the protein CAWTSGFGSPLHF.

CDR3 sequence (DNA): TGTGCCAGTAAGCGAGGGTCCATGATGATAAATGAAAAACTGTTTTTT. Translated, it gives CASKRGSMMINEKLFF. This chain uses TRBV19 with TRBJ1-4; D is uncertain. This CDR3 is built from 16 residues. V was clipped by 7 bases and J by 5 bases, with 20 bases between them. Looked up from germline, CDR1 is LNHDA and CDR2 is SQIVND (reference sequence).

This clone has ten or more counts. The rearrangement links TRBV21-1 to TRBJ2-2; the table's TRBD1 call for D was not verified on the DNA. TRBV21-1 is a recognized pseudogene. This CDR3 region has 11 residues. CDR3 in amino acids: CPTAGTGELFF. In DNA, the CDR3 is TGTCCGACGGCAGGCACCGGGGAGCTGTTTTTT.

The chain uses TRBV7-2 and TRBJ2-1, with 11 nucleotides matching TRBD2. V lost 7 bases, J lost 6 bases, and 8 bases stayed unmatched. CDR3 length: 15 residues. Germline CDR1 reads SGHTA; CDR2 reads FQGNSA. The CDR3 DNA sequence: TGTGCCAGCACTCTACTAGCGGGGGCCTTCAATGAGCAGTTCTTC. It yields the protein CASTLLAGAFNEQFF.

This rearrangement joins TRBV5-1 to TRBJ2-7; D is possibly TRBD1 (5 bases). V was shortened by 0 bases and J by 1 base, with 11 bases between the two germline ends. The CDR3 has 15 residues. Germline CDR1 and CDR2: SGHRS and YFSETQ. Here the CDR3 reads CASSLEGMFSYEQYF. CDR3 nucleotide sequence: TGCGCCAGCAGCTTGGAGGGGATGTTTTCCTACGAGCAGTACTTC.

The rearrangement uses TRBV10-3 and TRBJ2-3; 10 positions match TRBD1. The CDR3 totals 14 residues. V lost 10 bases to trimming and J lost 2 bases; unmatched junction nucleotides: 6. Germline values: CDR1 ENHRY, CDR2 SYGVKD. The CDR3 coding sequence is TGTGCCACCAGGCGACAGGGGGCCACAGATACGCAGTATTTT. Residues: CATRRQGATDTQYF.

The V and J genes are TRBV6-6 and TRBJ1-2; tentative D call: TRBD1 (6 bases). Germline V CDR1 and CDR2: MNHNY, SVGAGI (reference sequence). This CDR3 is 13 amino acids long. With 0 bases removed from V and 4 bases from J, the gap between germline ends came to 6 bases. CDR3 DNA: TGTGCCAGCAGTTACTCGACAGGCTATGGCTACACCTTC. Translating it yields CASSYSTGYGYTF.

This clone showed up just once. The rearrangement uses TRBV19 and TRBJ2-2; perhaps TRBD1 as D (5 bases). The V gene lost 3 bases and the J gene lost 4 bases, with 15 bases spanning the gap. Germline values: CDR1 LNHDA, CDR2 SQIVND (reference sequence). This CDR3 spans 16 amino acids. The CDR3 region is CASSIRQGVGTGELFF. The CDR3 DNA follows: TGTGCCAGTAGTATCCGTCAGGGTGTGGGCACCGGGGAGCTGTTTTTT.

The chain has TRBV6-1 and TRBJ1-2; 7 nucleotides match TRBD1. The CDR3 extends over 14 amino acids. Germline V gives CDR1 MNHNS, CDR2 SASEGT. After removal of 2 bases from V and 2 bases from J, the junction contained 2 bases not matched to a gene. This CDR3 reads CASSERGPNYGYTF. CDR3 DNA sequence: TGTGCCAGCAGTGAAAGGGGGCCGAACTATGGCTACACCTTC.

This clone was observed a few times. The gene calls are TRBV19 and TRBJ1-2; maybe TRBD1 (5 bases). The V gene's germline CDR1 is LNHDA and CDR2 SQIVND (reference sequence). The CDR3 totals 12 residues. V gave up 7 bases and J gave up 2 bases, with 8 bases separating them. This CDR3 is CASKRQNYGYTF. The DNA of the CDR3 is TGTGCCAGTAAGAGACAGAACTATGGCTACACCTTC.

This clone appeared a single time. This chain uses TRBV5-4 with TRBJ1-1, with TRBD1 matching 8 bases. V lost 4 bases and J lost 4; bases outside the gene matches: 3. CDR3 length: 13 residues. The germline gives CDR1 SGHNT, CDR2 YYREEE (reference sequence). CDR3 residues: CASSATGVTEAFF. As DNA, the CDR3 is TGTGCCAGCAGCGCGACAGGGGTCACTGAAGCTTTCTTT.

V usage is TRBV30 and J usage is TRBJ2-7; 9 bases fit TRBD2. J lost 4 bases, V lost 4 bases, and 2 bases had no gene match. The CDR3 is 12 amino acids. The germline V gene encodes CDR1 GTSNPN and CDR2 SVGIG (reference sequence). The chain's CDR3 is CAWTSGVYEQYF. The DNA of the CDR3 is TGTGCCTGGACTAGCGGGGTTTACGAGCAGTACTTC.

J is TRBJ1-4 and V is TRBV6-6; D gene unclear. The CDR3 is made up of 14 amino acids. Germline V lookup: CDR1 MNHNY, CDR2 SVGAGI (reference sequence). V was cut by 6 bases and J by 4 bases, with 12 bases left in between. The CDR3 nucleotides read TGTGCCAGCAGCCCCGGTCGGGGTAATGAAAAACTGTTTTTT. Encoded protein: CASSPGRGNEKLFF.

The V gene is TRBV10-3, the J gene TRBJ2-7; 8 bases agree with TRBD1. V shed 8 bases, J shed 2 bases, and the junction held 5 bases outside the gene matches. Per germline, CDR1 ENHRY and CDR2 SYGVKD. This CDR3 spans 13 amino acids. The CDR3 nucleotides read TGTGCCATCGGACAGGGAAGAACCTACGAGCAGTACTTC. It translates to CAIGQGRTYEQYF.

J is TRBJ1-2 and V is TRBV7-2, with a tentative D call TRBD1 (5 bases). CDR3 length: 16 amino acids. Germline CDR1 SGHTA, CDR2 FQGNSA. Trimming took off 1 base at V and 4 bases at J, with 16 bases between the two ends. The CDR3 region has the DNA TGTGCCAGCAGCTTAGATTCGGGGGTCCCCCCCTATGGCTACACCTTC. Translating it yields CASSLDSGVPPYGYTF. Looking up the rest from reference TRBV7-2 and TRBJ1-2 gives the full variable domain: GAGVSQSPSNKVTEKGKDVELRCDPISGHTALYWYRQSLGQGLEFLIYFQGNSAPDKSGLPSDRFSAERTGGSVSTLTIQRTQQEDSAVYLCASSLDSGVPPYGYTFGSGTRLTVV.